This passage covers 16 T cell receptor beta chains from one sample sequenced in a study of T cell responses to AZD1222 COVID-19 vaccine. The data were produced by immunoSEQ multiplex PCR, yet TCRdb's version contains in-frame clones alone and is incomplete. The sample shows 150,000 to 200,000 clones, less than 95% of them seen only once. The sequencing used peripheral blood, collected 28 days after the second AZD1222 dose. These receptor sequences come from an adult who received the AZD1222 COVID-19 vaccine.

The chain has TRBV3-1 (or the pseudogene TRBV3-2) and TRBJ1-2; D ambiguous. There are 15 residues in the CDR3. Between the trimmed V and J ends, which lost 4 bases and 4 bases, there was a span of 16 bases. Germline CDR1 reads LGHDT; CDR2 reads YNNKEL (reference sequence). The CDR3 spells CASSRNSDKGYGYTF. The DNA for the CDR3 is TGTGCCAGCAGCCGCAACAGCGATAAGGGCTATGGCTACACCTTC.

CDR3 amino acids: CSAERAADSTADTQYF. The DNA for the CDR3 is TGCAGCGCCGAAAGGGCGGCAGACAGCACCGCAGATACGCAGTATTTT. The chain couples TRBV29-1 to TRBJ2-3; the D gene is possibly TRBD1 (5 bases). The CDR3 totals 16 residues. In germline, CDR1 is SQVTM, CDR2 ANQGSEA. The V gene lost 7 bases and the J gene lost 4 bases, with 24 bases spanning the gap.

The gene calls are TRBV2 and TRBJ1-1; D uncertain. This CDR3 is 13 amino acids long. Per germline, CDR1 SNHLY and CDR2 FYNNEI. Trimming took 4 bases from V and 2 from J, leaving 8 bases between them. The CDR3 bases are TGTGCCAGCAGTGGCAATCGTAACACTGAAGCTTTCTTT. Translating it yields CASSGNRNTEAFF. Filled out from reference TRBV2 and TRBJ1-1, the complete variable domain reads EPEVTQTPSHQVTQMGQEVILRCVPISNHLYFYWYRQILGQKVEFLVSFYNNEISEKSEIFDDQFSVERPDGSNFTLKIRSTKLEDSAMYFCASSGNRNTEAFFGQGTRLTVV.

The rearrangement links TRBV27 to TRBJ1-4; no definite D call. The V end was cut by 7 bases, the J end by 1 base, with 16 bases between. The CDR3 spans 16 residues. Germline loops: CDR1 MNHEY, CDR2 SMNVEV (reference sequence). The CDR3 bases are TGTGCCAGCACCACCCTCGTAAGACGAACTAATGAAAAACTGTTTTTT. It encodes CASTTLVRRTNEKLFF. Full variable domain (remainder filled in from reference TRBV27 and TRBJ1-4): EAQVTQNPRYLITVTGKKLTVTCSQNMNHEYMSWYRQDPGLGLRQIYYSMNVEVTDKGDVPEGYKVSRKEKRNFPLILESPSPNQTSLYFCASTTLVRRTNEKLFFGSGTQLSVL.

The chain carries TRBV7-2 and TRBJ2-1; 9 positions match TRBD2. The germline V gene has CDR1 SGHTA and CDR2 FQGNSA. Germline trimming cut 5 bases from V and 9 bases from J; bases unmatched to any gene: 17. This CDR3 comprises 17 residues. In DNA, the CDR3 is TGTGCCAGCAGCCTCACTCCCGTGACTAGCGGAGGGGGTGAGCAGTTCTTC. Its translation: CASSLTPVTSGGGEQFF. The whole variable domain, remainder taken from reference TRBV7-2 and TRBJ2-1, is GAGVSQSPSNKVTEKGKDVELRCDPISGHTALYWYRQSLGQGLEFLIYFQGNSAPDKSGLPSDRFSAERTGGSVSTLTIQRTQQEDSAVYLCASSLTPVTSGGGEQFFGPGTRLTVL.

The chain couples TRBV28 to TRBJ2-7; possibly TRBD2 for D (6 bases). V lost 3 bases, J lost 3 bases, and 9 bases lay in between. This CDR3 region has 13 residues. The V gene's germline CDR1 is MDHEN and CDR2 SYDVKM. The CDR3 DNA is TGTGCCAGCAGTTTCTCGGGGGTCTACGAGCAGTACTTC. This sequence encodes CASSFSGVYEQYF. The full variable domain, in which reference TRBV28 and TRBJ2-7 provide the parts outside the CDR3, is DVKVTQSSRYLVKRTGEKVFLECVQDMDHENMFWYRQDPGLGLRLIYFSYDVKMKEKGDIPEGYSVSREKKERFSLILESASTNQTSMYLCASSFSGVYEQYFGPGTRLTVT.

V gene TRBV12-3 or TRBV12-4 combines with J gene TRBJ2-7; perhaps TRBD1 as D (5 bases). CDR3 length: 13 residues. Trimming removed 2 bases at V and 2 bases at J, with 7 bases between. The CDR3 coding sequence is TGTGCCAGCAGTTTACAGGGCCCCTACGAGCAGTACTTC. This sequence encodes CASSLQGPYEQYF.

The gene calls are TRBV28 and TRBJ1-6, with D hard to call. V was pared by 3 bases and J by 9 bases, with 6 bases between. CDR3 length: 12 amino acids. Germline V CDR1 and CDR2: MDHEN, SYDVKM. This CDR3 is CASSLEGSPLHF. CDR3 DNA: TGTGCCAGCAGTTTGGAGGGTTCACCCCTCCACTTT.

The chain carries TRBV6-5 and TRBJ1-6; no definite D call. The ends were cut back, 4 bases at V and 8 bases at J, with 6 bases in the middle. The CDR3 covers 12 residues. Germline lookup yields CDR1 MNHEY and CDR2 SVGAGI. Here the CDR3 reads CASSFLDSPLHF. Written as DNA, the CDR3 is TGTGCCAGCAGTTTCCTGGATTCACCCCTCCACTTT.

V and J are TRBV27 and TRBJ2-7, with a tentative D call TRBD2 (6 bases). V was shortened by 8 bases and J by 5 bases, with 19 bases between the two germline ends. CDR3 length: 14 residues. Germline assignment: CDR1 MNHEY and CDR2 SMNVEV (reference sequence). CDR3: CASQPGGKVHEQYF. The CDR3 DNA reads TGTGCCAGCCAACCGGGCGGGAAGGTCCACGAGCAGTACTTC.

The chain uses TRBV24-1 and TRBJ2-1; 11 nucleotides line up with TRBD1. Germline-derived CDR1 and CDR2 are KGHDR and SFDVKD. The length of the CDR3 is 16 residues. V was clipped by 4 bases and J by 9 bases; unmatched bases: 10. The CDR3 is CATSEPGTGGVGEQFF. As DNA, the CDR3 is TGTGCCACCAGTGAACCCGGGACAGGGGGTGTCGGTGAGCAGTTCTTC.

The V and J genes are TRBV7-9 and TRBJ2-2; D gene uncertain. The CDR3 is 13 residues long. V lost 4 bases, J lost 4 bases, and 7 bases lay in between. CDR1 is SEHNR, CDR2 FQNEAQ, per germline (reference sequence). As DNA, the CDR3 is TGTGCCAGCAGCTCCCGTCGCACCGGGGAGCTGTTTTTT. It codes for CASSSRRTGELFF.

The chain joins TRBV25-1 to TRBJ2-7; D gene ambiguous. V was shortened by 2 bases and J by 4 bases, with 18 bases between the two germline ends. The CDR3 length is 16 residues. Germline CDR1 and CDR2: MGHDK and SYGVNS. The CDR3 DNA sequence: TGTGCCAGCAGTGAAGGGAAAGATGGTACCCTTTACGAGCAGTACTTC. This encodes CASSEGKDGTLYEQYF.

The rearrangement uses TRBV12-3 or TRBV12-4 and TRBJ1-5; 8 nucleotides match TRBD1. The CDR3 sequence is 13 residues long. V shed 5 bases, J shed 5 bases, and the junction held 2 bases outside the gene matches. The CDR3 DNA reads as TGTGCCAGCAGTCAGGACAGGGATCAGCCCCAGCATTTT. Translating it yields CASSQDRDQPQHF.

The J gene is TRBJ1-5, the V gene TRBV7-2, with D tentatively TRBD1 (6 bases). Trimming removed 4 bases from V and 13 bases from J, with 14 bases in between. The CDR3 has 12 residues. CDR1 is SGHTA and CDR2 is FQGNSA in the germline V gene. CDR3 nucleotides: TGTGCCAGCAGCTATAGACACGACAGGCAGCATTTT. Its translation is CASSYRHDRQHF.

V gene TRBV2 combines with J gene TRBJ2-7; the D is unclear. The germline V gene encodes CDR1 SNHLY and CDR2 FYNNEI. Trimming took 5 bases from V and 1 from J, leaving 6 bases between them. The CDR3 sequence is 12 residues long. The CDR3 DNA reads as TGTGCCAGCAGTACAGATTCCTACGAGCAGTACTTC. Encoded protein: CASSTDSYEQYF.